The present T cell receptor (beta chain) was sequenced within a study of shared clonotypes between healthy human individuals. In the study's own analysis: Because ImmunoSEQ provided only junction sequences with no quality scores, the filtering differed. TCRdb's table, derived via immunoSEQ multiplex PCR, lists solely in-frame clones and lacks some. V and J calls and clone size are copied from that table; D and trimming were computed from the DNA. This table holds more than 2,000,000 clones, over 85% found once. Findings and caveats of the study: The diversity represented, both genetic and in exposure history, was limited by few donors. As a rule, naive subsets had a larger estimated richness than memory subsets.

For this clone: The antigen remains undetermined. This CDR3 is also generated by other DNA sequences in the sample.

The donor cohort consisted entirely of Caucasian adults residing in Nashville, Tennessee. The receptor was derived from a man between 18 and 35 years old in good health. Material for sequencing was naive CD4+ T cells sorted from blood. Subset defined: CD45RA+ positively selected.

The CDR3 protein is CASSPRQGDTEAFF. The DNA of the CDR3 is TGTGCCAGCTCACCAAGACAGGGAGACACTGAAGCTTTCTTT. This rearrangement joins TRBV18 to TRBJ1-1; 7 bases line up with TRBD1. Trimming cost V 2 bases and J 3 bases; bases outside gene matches: 3. Germline V gene lookup returns CDR1 KGHSH and CDR2 LQKENI. The CDR3 runs 14 residues.